These T cell receptor beta chains were read from a single sample in a study of OX40 agonist ivuxolimab in advanced cancers. Generated by immunoSEQ multiplex PCR, the TCRdb table keeps only in-frame clones and is missing some. The data contain about 98,000 clones, 75% to 90% of them seen just once; the ten biggest clones take up 0.75% to 0.95%. This material consisted of CD4+ or CD8+ T cells sorted from blood, taken in a trial of the OX40 agonist ivuxolimab. The receptors were gathered from an adult with an advanced solid tumor such as melanoma, head and neck, liver or kidney cancer. The CDR3 runs from the conserved cysteine through the conserved F or W. Each record gives: V gene, J gene, D gene, clone size, CDR3 DNA, CDR3 protein. D genes are given only for firm matches. Where a row states a size, it is once, few, many or the class of an expanded clone; other rows omit it.

V gene: TRBV18
J gene: TRBJ1-1
D gene: NA
clone size: NA
CDR3 DNA: TGTGCCAGCTCACCCACCCGGCCAGAGCGGAGTGGCACTGAAGCTTTCTTT
CDR3 protein: CASSPTRPERSGTEAFF

V gene: TRBV2
J gene: TRBJ2-5
D gene: NA
clone size: NA
CDR3 DNA: TGTGCCAGCAAAGGGGCCGGGCGGGTTGGGACCCAGTACTTC
CDR3 protein: CASKGAGRVGTQYF

V gene: TRBV28
J gene: TRBJ1-3
D gene: NA
clone size: NA
CDR3 DNA: TGTGCCAGCACCCCGACCGTCACCTCTGGAAACACCATATATTTT
CDR3 protein: CASTPTVTSGNTIYF

V gene: TRBV4-1
J gene: TRBJ2-5
D gene: NA
clone size: NA
CDR3 DNA: TGCGCCAGCAGCCAAGGCAATGGGGCAGGGAGAGAGACCCAGTACTTC
CDR3 protein: CASSQGNGAGRETQYF

V gene: TRBV5-4
J gene: TRBJ2-4
D gene: NA
clone size: NA
CDR3 DNA: TGTGCCAGCAGTGGGCCTGGTTTCGCCAAAAACATTCAGTACTTC
CDR3 protein: CASSGPGFAKNIQYF

V gene: TRBV7-2
J gene: TRBJ1-4
D gene: TRBD1
clone size: NA
CDR3 DNA: TGTGCCAGCAGCTTTACAGGGGGCGCGGGGGCTGAAAAACTGTTTTTT
CDR3 protein: CASSFTGGAGAEKLFF

V gene: TRBV9
J gene: TRBJ2-2
D gene: NA
clone size: few
CDR3 DNA: TGTGCCAGCAGCGTAGGGGCGACCGGGGAGCTGTTTTTT
CDR3 protein: CASSVGATGELFF

V gene: TRBV28
J gene: TRBJ1-1
D gene: NA
clone size: NA
CDR3 DNA: TGTGCCAGCAAACGCCGGGCCAGATGGAACACTGAAGCTTTCTTT
CDR3 protein: CASKRRARWNTEAFF

V gene: TRBV4-3
J gene: TRBJ2-1
D gene: TRBD2
clone size: NA
CDR3 DNA: TGCGCCAGCAGCCAAGATTACCCTAGCGGCCCCCCTGGCAATGAGCAGTTCTTC
CDR3 protein: CASSQDYPSGPPGNEQFF

V gene: TRBV11-2
J gene: TRBJ1-5
D gene: NA
clone size: NA
CDR3 DNA: TGTGCCAGCAGCTTAGATCCCCGACAGCCCCAGCATTTT
CDR3 protein: CASSLDPRQPQHF

V gene: TRBV7-6
J gene: TRBJ2-3
D gene: NA
clone size: NA
CDR3 DNA: TGTGCCAGCAGCCCCCGGGAAGGCCCGGGGACAGATACGCAGTATTTT
CDR3 protein: CASSPREGPGTDTQYF

V gene: TRBV29-1
J gene: TRBJ2-5
D gene: TRBD1
clone size: NA
CDR3 DNA: TGCAGCGTTGGGGGACAGGGGATAATCGGGACCCAGTACTTC
CDR3 protein: CSVGGQGIIGTQYF

V gene: TRBV27
J gene: TRBJ1-5
D gene: NA
clone size: NA
CDR3 DNA: TGTGCCAGCAGTCTCTTAAGGGACGTATGCAATCAGCCCCAGCATTTT
CDR3 protein: CASSLLRDVCNQPQHF

V gene: TRBV30
J gene: TRBJ2-7
D gene: NA
clone size: NA
CDR3 DNA: TGTGCTGGGGAGTGGGGTTTTCCAGACGAGCAGTACTTC
CDR3 protein: CAGEWGFPDEQYF

V gene: TRBV27
J gene: TRBJ1-1
D gene: NA
clone size: NA
CDR3 DNA: TGTGCCAGCAGTTTGAATGGGTACACTGAAGCTTTCTTT
CDR3 protein: CASSLNGYTEAFF

V gene: TRBV7-2
J gene: TRBJ2-7
D gene: NA
clone size: NA
CDR3 DNA: TGTGCCAGCAGCTTGTGGGACTCATTTCTCAACGAGCAGTACTTC
CDR3 protein: CASSLWDSFLNEQYF

V gene: TRBV30
J gene: TRBJ1-2
D gene: NA
clone size: once
CDR3 DNA: TGTGCCTGGAGTAGCGGACCCTATGGCTACACCTTC
CDR3 protein: CAWSSGPYGYTF

V gene: TRBV6-4
J gene: TRBJ1-1
D gene: NA
clone size: NA
CDR3 DNA: TGTGCCAGCAGTGAGGGAAACAGGGAGGGCACTGAAGCTTTCTTT
CDR3 protein: CASSEGNREGTEAFF

V gene: TRBV28
J gene: TRBJ2-7
D gene: TRBD2
clone size: NA
CDR3 DNA: TGTGCCAGCACTAGGACTAGCGTCTCCTACGAGCAGTACTTC
CDR3 protein: CASTRTSVSYEQYF

V gene: TRBV19
J gene: TRBJ1-6
D gene: NA
clone size: NA
CDR3 DNA: TGTGCCAGTAGTATGGCAAAAAGCTCCTATAATTCACCCCTCCACTTT
CDR3 protein: CASSMAKSSYNSPLHF

V gene: TRBV5-4
J gene: TRBJ1-4
D gene: NA
clone size: NA
CDR3 DNA: TGTGCCAGCAGCTTGGCCGGGGCGGGGCAAGGTGAAAAACTGTTTTTT
CDR3 protein: CASSLAGAGQGEKLFF

V gene: TRBV28
J gene: TRBJ1-5
D gene: NA
clone size: once
CDR3 DNA: TGTGCCAGCAGTTCAGGGGTAGGCAATCAGCCCCAGCATTTT
CDR3 protein: CASSSGVGNQPQHF

V gene: TRBV28
J gene: TRBJ2-2
D gene: NA
clone size: NA
CDR3 DNA: TGTGCCAGCAGCCCAATTGACACCGGGGAGCTGTTTTTT
CDR3 protein: CASSPIDTGELFF

V gene: TRBV11-2
J gene: TRBJ2-7
D gene: TRBD1
clone size: NA
CDR3 DNA: TGTGCCAGCAGCTTATCGCAGGGGGCGTACGAGCAGTACTTC
CDR3 protein: CASSLSQGAYEQYF

V gene: TRBV5-1
J gene: TRBJ1-6
D gene: NA
clone size: NA
CDR3 DNA: TGCGCCAGCAGCTTTGGACAGTACAATTCACCCCTCCACTTT
CDR3 protein: CASSFGQYNSPLHF

V gene: TRBV9
J gene: TRBJ2-3
D gene: NA
clone size: once
CDR3 DNA: TGTGCCAGCAGCCCACAAGGGACCGCGGCGGGGGATACGCAGTATTTT
CDR3 protein: CASSPQGTAAGDTQYF

V gene: TRBV11-2
J gene: TRBJ2-3
D gene: TRBD2
clone size: NA
CDR3 DNA: TGTGCCAGCAGCTTAGATCGGGTAATAGCGGGAGATGGAGATACGCAGTATTTT
CDR3 protein: CASSLDRVIAGDGDTQYF

V gene: TRBV9
J gene: TRBJ1-1
D gene: NA
clone size: NA
CDR3 DNA: TGTGCCAGCAGCGTTAACAGGGTCAAGACTGAAGCTTTCTTT
CDR3 protein: CASSVNRVKTEAFF

V gene: TRBV7-8
J gene: TRBJ1-1
D gene: NA
clone size: NA
CDR3 DNA: TGTGCCAGCAGCTTACTAGGGGAAAACACTGAAGCTTTCTTT
CDR3 protein: CASSLLGENTEAFF

V gene: TRBV30
J gene: TRBJ2-1
D gene: NA
clone size: NA
CDR3 DNA: TGTGCCTGGAGTGTATTTAGCTCGGGTGAGCAGTTCTTC
CDR3 protein: CAWSVFSSGEQFF

V gene: TRBV7-6
J gene: TRBJ1-2
D gene: NA
clone size: NA
CDR3 DNA: TGTGCCAGCAGCTCGGGGCCCCGCTATGGCTACACCTTC
CDR3 protein: CASSSGPRYGYTF

V gene: TRBV7-2
J gene: TRBJ2-3
D gene: NA
clone size: NA
CDR3 DNA: TGTGCCAGCAGCCGGGTATGGGGGAGTGGGTCGGAGCAGTATTTT
CDR3 protein: CASSRVWGSGSEQYF